The rows below give T cell receptor beta chains drawn from one sample of a study of HIV-infected children after antiretroviral therapy interruption. In TCRdb, the 3' RACE reads were re-called with MiXCR into one record per CDR3 protein. The repertoire consists of about 89,000 distinct CDR3 sequences, with about 7.2% occurring once and the leading ten covering about 1.1%. The source was CD45RA+ CD4+ T cells from PBMCs, pooled from several time points, collected from a donor given antiretroviral therapy, either interrupted or continuous. Every receptor here comes from a pool of human donors with HIV. CDR3s include the opening cysteine and the closing phenylalanine or tryptophan. Each record gives: J gene, D gene, clone size, V gene, CDR3 protein, CDR3 DNA. A D gene is named only where the DNA matches it firmly. A clone size is listed for some rows: how often the clone was seen (once, few, many), or a class if it is expanded.

>TRBJ2-5|.|many|TRBV18
CASSPTGPPQETQYF
TGTGCCAGCTCACCTACAGGTCCCCCACAAGAGACCCAGTACTTC
>TRBJ1-1|.|.|TRBV19
CASSIGGRAPRDTEAFF
TGTGCCAGTAGTATAGGAGGAAGGGCCCCGCGGGACACTGAAGCTTTCTTT
>TRBJ1-2|.|few|TRBV10-3
CAISEPEVGEYGYTF
TGTGCCATCAGTGAGCCGGAGGTCGGGGAATATGGCTACACCTTC
>TRBJ1-2|.|many|TRBV5-1
CASSLVGDYGYTF
TGCGCCAGCAGCTTGGTAGGGGACTATGGCTACACCTTC
>TRBJ2-3|TRBD1|many|TRBV5-4
CASSLDRGRDTQYF
TGTGCCAGCAGCTTGGACAGGGGGCGGGATACGCAGTATTTT
>TRBJ2-2|.|few|TRBV6-5
CASRGGRSGELFF
TGTGCCAGCAGAGGGGGGCGCTCGGGGGAGCTGTTTTTT
>TRBJ1-2|.|many|TRBV9
CASSVGGHSYGYTF
TGTGCCAGCAGCGTAGGAGGACACTCCTATGGCTACACCTTC
>TRBJ2-2|.|many|TRBV6-2/TRBV6-3
CATLGTPAVDGELFF
TGTGCCACCTTAGGGACCCCTGCTGTGGACGGGGAGCTGTTTTTT
>TRBJ1-6|.|few|TRBV23-1
CASCQAGDTRAGYNSPLHF
TGCGCCAGCTGCCAAGCGGGAGACACCCGGGCAGGTTATAATTCACCCCTCCACTTT
>TRBJ2-2|.|many|TRBV18
CASSPPGHMNTGELFF
TGTGCCAGCTCACCACCGGGACACATGAACACCGGGGAGCTGTTTTTT
>TRBJ2-7|TRBD2|few|TRBV7-9
CASSLVGAAGVSREQYF
TGTGCCAGCAGCTTAGTAGGTGCAGCGGGAGTGTCTCGAGAGCAGTACTTC
>TRBJ1-1|.|many|TRBV19
CASSVPRVPEAFF
TGTGCCAGTAGTGTTCCTCGGGTTCCTGAAGCTTTCTTT
>TRBJ1-1|TRBD1|.|TRBV5-1
CASSPGTANTEAFF
TGCGCCAGCAGCCCTGGGACAGCGAACACTGAAGCTTTCTTT
>TRBJ2-7|TRBD2|few|TRBV28
CASRPRTSGHFYEQYF
TGTGCCAGCAGACCCCGGACTAGCGGGCATTTCTACGAGCAGTACTTC
>TRBJ2-3|TRBD2|.|TRBV20-1
CSAPRRAGGTDTQYF
TGCAGTGCCCCAAGGAGGGCGGGAGGAACAGATACGCAGTATTTT
>TRBJ1-1|.|many|TRBV9
CASSVGASPQAFF
TGTGCCAGCAGCGTAGGGGCGAGTCCACAAGCTTTCTTT
>TRBJ2-2|.|few|TRBV10-1
CASSQGRANTGELFF
TGCGCCAGCAGTCAGGGTAGGGCGAACACCGGGGAGCTGTTTTTT
>TRBJ2-1|.|.|TRBV12-3/TRBV12-4
CASSLVGTETFF
TGTGCCAGCAGTTTAGTGGGCACCGAAACGTTCTTC
>TRBJ1-1|.|many|TRBV20-1
CSARDRRLGEAFF
TGCAGTGCTAGAGATAGGAGGTTGGGGGAAGCTTTCTTT
>TRBJ2-7|.|many|TRBV5-1
CASSLVGASYEQYF
TGCGCCAGCAGCTTAGTAGGGGCCTCCTACGAGCAGTACTTC
>TRBJ2-1|TRBD2|many|TRBV12-3/TRBV12-4
CASTPWVGLAGNEQFF
TGTGCCAGCACCCCATGGGTGGGACTAGCGGGAAATGAGCAGTTCTTC
>TRBJ1-4|.|many|TRBV25-1
CASSDSPIPNEKLFF
TGTGCCAGCAGTGACAGCCCGATTCCTAATGAAAAACTGTTTTTT
>TRBJ2-3|.|many|TRBV6-1
CASRSRKITDTQYF
TGTGCCAGCAGGAGCCGAAAGATCACAGATACGCAGTATTTT
>TRBJ2-7|TRBD1|.|TRBV5-8
CASSLAGTGGYEQYF
TGTGCCAGCAGCTTGGCCGGGACAGGAGGATACGAGCAGTACTTC
>TRBJ2-1|.|.|TRBV19
CASSIENWGNYAEQFF
TGTGCCAGCAGTATAGAGAACTGGGGGAACTATGCTGAGCAGTTCTTC
>TRBJ2-1|TRBD1|many|TRBV23-1
CASSQSREEGQGHNEQFF
TGCGCCAGCAGTCAATCCAGGGAGGAGGGACAGGGCCACAATGAGCAGTTCTTC
>TRBJ1-1|.|many|TRBV5-4
CASRWIQGSTEAFF
TGTGCCAGCAGGTGGATCCAGGGGAGCACTGAAGCTTTCTTT
>TRBJ2-1|.|many|TRBV19
CASSRGTPAYNEQFF
TGTGCCAGTAGTAGGGGGACCCCCGCGTACAATGAGCAGTTCTTC
>TRBJ2-7|.|many|TRBV12-3/TRBV12-4
CASSSRDRSSYEQYF
TGTGCCAGCAGTTCCCGGGACCGATCCTCCTACGAGCAGTACTTC
>TRBJ2-7|.|many|TRBV19
CASSVPDRKYEQYF
TGTGCCAGTAGTGTCCCCGACAGGAAATACGAGCAGTACTTC
>TRBJ2-5|.|many|TRBV3-1
CASSQEQFQETQYF
TGTGCCAGCAGCCAAGAGCAGTTCCAAGAGACCCAGTACTTC
>TRBJ2-1|.|many|TRBV5-4
CASSLEGGASYNEQFF
TGTGCCAGCAGCCTGGAGGGGGGGGCCTCCTACAATGAGCAGTTCTTC
>TRBJ2-7|TRBD2|many|TRBV20-1
CSAEGQAGGYEQYF
TGCAGTGCCGAGGGTCAAGCGGGAGGCTACGAGCAGTACTTC
>TRBJ1-3|.|many|TRBV12-3/TRBV12-4
CASTSRTWGTGNTIYF
TGTGCCAGCACCAGTAGGACCTGGGGGACTGGAAACACCATATATTTT
>TRBJ1-4|.|many|TRBV10-3
CAISDRGSEKLFF
TGTGCCATCAGTGACAGGGGAAGCGAAAAACTGTTTTTT
>TRBJ2-2|.|many|TRBV19
CASIDSGTPNTGELFF
TGTGCCAGTATCGATTCCGGGACACCGAACACCGGGGAGCTGTTTTTT
>TRBJ1-4|.|many|TRBV6-5
CASSYGGTNEKLFF
TGTGCCAGCAGTTACGGAGGAACTAATGAAAAACTGTTTTTT
>TRBJ1-6|.|many|TRBV30
CAWSAGVDSPLHF
TGTGCCTGGAGTGCCGGGGTTGATTCACCCCTCCACTTT
>TRBJ1-1|TRBD1|few|TRBV19
CASRPQGGLTEAFF
TGTGCCAGTAGACCCCAGGGGGGGCTCACTGAAGCTTTCTTT
>TRBJ1-2|.|many|TRBV20-1
CSARDHSPNYGYTF
TGCAGTGCTAGAGATCACAGTCCTAACTATGGCTACACCTTC
>TRBJ2-7|.|few|TRBV18
CASSPPPGYEQYF
TGTGCCAGCTCACCACCCCCAGGGTACGAGCAGTACTTC
>TRBJ2-5|.|few|TRBV7-9
CASSSPRAGAPQETQYF
TGTGCCAGCAGCTCCCCAAGGGCAGGGGCGCCCCAAGAGACCCAGTACTTC
>TRBJ2-1|.|many|TRBV5-1
CASREGGEAFF
TGCGCCAGCAGGGAGGGGGGCGAGGCGTTCTTC
>TRBJ1-1|TRBD1|.|TRBV6-1
CASISIQGASGEAFF
TGTGCCAGCATCTCAATACAGGGGGCCTCGGGTGAAGCTTTCTTT
>TRBJ1-1|.|many|TRBV10-3
CAISEDTEAFF
TGTGCCATCAGTGAGGACACTGAAGCTTTCTTT
>TRBJ1-2|TRBD1|many|TRBV19
CASSTRTGSYGYTF
TGTGCCAGTAGTACGCGGACAGGGTCGTATGGCTACACCTTC
>TRBJ2-1|TRBD2|many|TRBV28
CASSLAGGSHNEQFF
TGTGCCAGCAGTCTAGCGGGAGGGTCCCACAATGAGCAGTTCTTC
>TRBJ2-7|.|many|TRBV29-1
CSVGFRFDEQYF
TGCAGCGTTGGGTTCCGATTCGACGAGCAGTACTTC
>TRBJ2-7|TRBD1|many|TRBV23-1
CASSPLGRGLSEQYF
TGCGCCAGCAGCCCCCTGGGCAGGGGGCTATCCGAGCAGTACTTC
>TRBJ1-2|.|.|TRBV12-3/TRBV12-4
CASSFSGIDGYTF
TGTGCCAGCAGTTTCTCGGGAATCGATGGCTACACCTTC
>TRBJ2-7|.|many|TRBV15
CATSRDFSGSEQYF
TGTGCCACCAGCAGAGATTTTTCGGGGTCTGAGCAGTACTTC
>TRBJ2-1|.|.|TRBV29-1
CSVERQDNEQFF
TGCAGCGTTGAGAGACAGGACAATGAGCAGTTCTTC
>TRBJ1-5|TRBD1|.|TRBV6-6
CASSSPGGWSNQPQHF
TGTGCCAGCAGTTCACCAGGGGGCTGGAGCAATCAGCCCCAGCATTTT